This T cell receptor (beta chain) was recorded in a study of CD8 T cells in Susac syndrome. Findings and limits, study-wide: Acknowledgment was made by the study that its TCR sequencing and HLA analysis involved a relatively small number of individuals.

About this clonotype itself: Its antigen is still unknown.

TCR beta sequences were obtained from blood CD8+ and CD4+ T cells. This CDR3 comprises 16 residues. V was pared by 4 bases and J by 0 bases, with 11 bases between. The germline V gene has CDR1 SGHDT and CDR2 YYEEEE. The authors reverse transcribed roughly 0.5 to 1 ug RNA with random hexamers. TCR beta CDR3 was amplified by immunoSEQ multiplex PCR. This amplification extended across 54 Vbeta and 13 Jbeta segments. Via MiXCR, TCRdb re-called the immunoSEQ multiplex PCR reads, giving one row per CDR3 protein. The sample holds 150,000 to 200,000 distinct CDR3 sequences, 94% seen once. Material: CD4+ T cells from PBMCs. The TCR sequence derives from a human donor with Susac syndrome. The chain recombines TRBV5-6 with TRBJ1-6; D uncertain. The CDR3 is CASSPMRSSYNSPLHF. Written as DNA, the CDR3 is TGTGCCAGCAGCCCCATGAGGAGCTCCTATAATTCACCCCTCCACTTT. Together with reference TRBV5-6 and TRBJ1-6, the CDR3 gives the full variable domain: DAGVTQSPTHLIKTRGQQVTLRCSPKSGHDTVSWYQQALGQGPQFIFQYYEEEERQRGNFPDRFSGHQFPNYSSELNVNALLLGDSALYLCASSPMRSSYNSPLHFGNGTRLTVT.